This passage covers 30 T cell receptor beta chains from one sample sequenced in a study of esophageal squamous cell carcinoma tumors. After a first PCR with P20EA plus a TCR alpha or TCR beta constant-region primer, a nested PCR used CA2 or CB2. Unbiased adaptor ligation RT-PCR amplified the TCR genes, and a polyT18-containing BSL-18E primer primed reverse transcription. Each CDR3 protein gets one entry after TCRdb re-called the 5' RACE reads with MiXCR. The sample has just over 1,000 distinct CDR3 sequences, about 13% seen once. The specimen was tumor tissue. The origin of the receptors is a man aged 50-85 years with esophageal squamous cell carcinoma.

This clonotype is medium-sized (0.01 to 0.1%) within its sample. The chain employs TRBV4-1 and TRBJ1-2; D is unclear. From germline, CDR1 is MGHRA and CDR2 YSYEKL. The ends were cut back, 0 bases at V and 5 bases at J, with 7 bases in the middle. There are 13 residues in the CDR3. The CDR3 nucleotides are TGCGCCAGCAGCCAAGACCCGTATTATGGCTACACCTTC. Protein: CASSQDPYYGYTF.

For this clonotype: This clone may be a read error of a much larger clone one base away. The V gene is TRBV3-1, the J gene TRBJ2-2; 9 bases agree with TRBD1. In germline, CDR1 is LGHDT, CDR2 YNNKEL (reference sequence). CDR3 size: 14 residues. The CDR3 nucleotides read TGTGCCAGCAGCCCCTCGGGACAGGGTGGGGAGCGGTTTTTT. Protein product: CASSPSGQGGERFF. Looking up the rest from reference TRBV3-1 and TRBJ2-2 gives the full variable domain: DTAVSQTPKYLVTQMGNDKSIKCEQNLGHDTMYWYKQDSKKFLKIMFSYNNKELIINETVPNRFSPKSPDKAHLNLHINSLELGDSAVYFCASSPSGQGGERFFGEGSRLTVL.

This clonotype is large by share. This chain uses TRBV7-9 with TRBJ2-7; perhaps D is TRBD1 or TRBD2 (5 bases each). Germline CDR1 SEHNR, CDR2 FQNEAQ (reference sequence). This CDR3 has 12 residues. The germline V and J ends were trimmed by 1 base and 5 bases, with 6 bases remaining between them. CDR3 in DNA: TGTGCCAGCAGCTTAGGAGGGGACGAGCAGTACTTC. It encodes CASSLGGDEQYF.

A few counts support this clonotype. In DNA form, the CDR3 reads TGTGCCAGCAGTGAGAGGATAGCCCAGCTGTTTTTT. Its protein product is CASSERIAQLFF. The V and J genes are TRBV2 and TRBJ2-2, with unresolved D. The CDR3 is made up of 12 amino acids. CDR1 SNHLY and CDR2 FYNNEI come from the germline V gene. V lost 3 bases to trimming and J lost 12 bases, with 11 bases between them.

Of note for this clonotype: Relative to the germline gene, one junction end is altered; a read error may explain this. This sequence joins TRBV5-1 and TRBJ2-7, with 10 positions matching TRBD2. There are 15 residues in the CDR3. Germline V gene lookup returns CDR1 SGHRS and CDR2 YFSETQ. As DNA, the CDR3 is TGCGCCAACAGCTCCTTCGCTAGCGGGAGTGATGAGCAGTACTTC. It translates to CANSSFASGSDEQYF.

By sample share, this clonotype is medium-sized. This chain uses TRBV20-1 with TRBJ2-7; possibly TRBD1 for D (5 bases). Germline CDR1 reads DFQATT; CDR2 reads SNEGSKA (reference sequence). This CDR3 has 14 residues. V lost 0 bases to trimming and J lost 6 bases, with 15 bases between them. CDR3 loop: CSARDTGPGTEQYF. The CDR3 DNA reads TGCAGTGCTAGAGATACAGGACCGGGCACCGAGCAGTACTTC.

In its sample, this clonotype is large. The rearrangement joins TRBV20-1 to TRBJ2-3, with 14 bases that match TRBD2. V lost 6 bases to trimming and J lost 4 bases; unmatched junction nucleotides: 12. There are 17 residues in the CDR3. Looked up from germline, CDR1 is DFQATT and CDR2 is SNEGSKA (reference sequence). The CDR3 loop is CSATSTSGRVVADTQYF. As DNA, the CDR3 is TGCAGTGCCACTTCGACTAGCGGGAGGGTCGTTGCAGATACGCAGTATTTT.

Judged by abundance, this clonotype is medium-sized. This chain uses TRBV28 with TRBJ1-1; 7 bases match TRBD1. This CDR3 spans 14 amino acids. Germline assignment: CDR1 MDHEN and CDR2 SYDVKM. The V segment lost 9 bases and the J segment 1 base; nucleotides outside the gene matches: 8. The CDR3: CASSYSGGNTEAFF. CDR3 sequence (DNA): TGTGCCAGTTCGTACTCAGGGGGGAACACTGAAGCTTTCTTT.

This clonotype was detected a few times. With a much larger clone just one base away, this may be a read error. The chain carries TRBV27 and TRBJ2-2; 8 bases align to TRBD1. The CDR3 runs 15 residues. Looked up from germline, CDR1 is MNHEY and CDR2 is SMNVEV (reference sequence). The CDR3 DNA sequence: TGTGCCAGCAGTACTAACAGGGGGATGACCGGGGAGCGGTTTTTT. Protein: CASSTNRGMTGERFF.

In its sample, this clonotype is medium-sized. The genes are TRBV7-2 and TRBJ2-7; D is uncertain. Germline CDR1 SGHTA, CDR2 FQGNSA. The CDR3 is 14 amino acids. Trimming removed 3 bases at V and 0 bases at J, with 9 bases between. CDR3: CASSFYLSSYEQYF. The CDR3, as DNA: TGTGCCAGCAGCTTTTATCTGAGCTCCTACGAGCAGTACTTC.

This clonotype is labeled as large. The CDR3 is CASSLQGPQETQYF. The CDR3 region has the DNA TGTGCCAGCAGCTTACAGGGGCCGCAAGAGACCCAGTACTTC. The gene calls are TRBV7-9 and TRBJ2-5, with D possibly being TRBD1 (6 bases). Trimming shortened V by 2 bases and J by 2 bases, and 9 bases separated the two germline ends. The CDR3 is 14 residues long. CDR1 SEHNR and CDR2 FQNEAQ come from the germline V gene (reference sequence).

This clonotype is medium-sized within its sample. The chain is built from TRBV7-2 and TRBJ2-7; TRBD1 agrees at 10 bases. The trim removed 0 bases at V and 6 bases at J, leaving 5 bases unmatched. The CDR3 has 15 residues. The V gene's germline CDR1 is SGHTA and CDR2 FQGNSA. The DNA for the CDR3 is TGTGCCAGCAGCTTAGCGGTAGGACAGGGGGGCGAGCAGTACTTC. Its translation is CASSLAVGQGGEQYF.

This clonotype rates as medium-sized. The chain recombines TRBV2 with TRBJ2-5; 12 bases map to TRBD2. CDR1 and CDR2 (germline): SNHLY, FYNNEI. V shed 6 bases and J 2 bases; nucleotides not matched to a gene: 4. The CDR3 has 15 amino acids. CDR3 DNA: TGTGCCAGCAGGAAGACTAGCGGGAGTCAAGAGACCCAGTACTTC. This codes for CASRKTSGSQETQYF.

By share, this clonotype counts as medium-sized (0.01 to 0.1%). This chain links TRBV7-9 with TRBJ2-4, with 11 bases that match TRBD1. The CDR3 extends over 14 amino acids. V lost 6 bases, J lost 7 bases, and 5 bases stayed unmatched. Germline lookup yields CDR1 SEHNR and CDR2 FQNEAQ (reference sequence). CDR3 sequence (DNA): TGTGCCAGCAGAACCGGACAGGGGGCGAACATTCAGTACTTC. It translates to CASRTGQGANIQYF.

This clonotype is labeled medium-sized (0.01 to 0.1%). CDR3 DNA: TGTGCCACCAGTGATGGAGGGACAGGGAAAGGCGACACCTTC. Its protein product is CATSDGGTGKGDTF. The V gene is TRBV24-1, the J gene TRBJ1-2, with 9 nucleotides matching TRBD1. The CDR3 spans 14 residues. Trimming cost V 3 bases and J 12 bases; bases outside gene matches: 10. The germline V gene has CDR1 KGHDR and CDR2 SFDVKD.

Concerning this clonotype: Given a much more abundant clone one base away, this may be a read error. The CDR3 coding sequence is TGTGTCAGCAGCCGAGTTGGGGAAGAGACCCAGTACTTC. Residues: CVSSRVGEETQYF. V usage is TRBV7-9 and J usage is TRBJ2-5; D is uncertain. CDR3 length: 13 amino acids. Germline V gene sequence: CDR1 SEHNR, CDR2 FQNEAQ (reference sequence).

In its sample, this clonotype is medium-sized. The chain combines TRBV11-2 with TRBJ2-5; D uncertain. Germline V gives CDR1 SGHAT, CDR2 FQNNGV. V was trimmed by 3 bases and J by 5 bases, leaving 4 bases between them. CDR3 length: 11 amino acids. The CDR3 sequence: CASSFTETQYF. CDR3 in DNA: TGTGCCAGCAGCTTCACCGAGACCCAGTACTTC.

This clonotype is judged medium-sized. The gene calls are TRBV6-5 and TRBJ2-7; TRBD1 aligns across 7 bases. Unmatched junction bases numbered 7, after V lost 5 bases and J lost 0 bases. CDR3 size: 15 residues. CDR1 and CDR2 (germline): MNHEY, SVGAGI. CDR3 in amino acids: CASSKTGLDSYEQYF. DNA of the CDR3: TGTGCCAGCAGTAAGACAGGGTTGGACTCCTACGAGCAGTACTTC.

By its share, this clonotype is medium-sized. V and J are TRBV21-1 and TRBJ1-5; the D segment call TRBD1 is taken from the table without a DNA check. TRBV21-1 corresponds to a pseudogene. CDR3 size: 14 residues. The CDR3 DNA reads TGTGCCAGCAGCTTGGGGGCTAGCAATCAGCCCCAGCATTTT. It is translated as CASSLGASNQPQHF.

In this sample, this clonotype is medium-sized. The chain combines TRBV3-1 with TRBJ2-1; D remains ambiguous. Looked up from germline, CDR1 is LGHDT and CDR2 is YNNKEL (reference sequence). Deletions cut 1 base from V and 8 bases from J, with 3 bases between. The CDR3 sequence is 11 residues long. CDR3 sequence: CASSQAHEQFF. CDR3 DNA: TGTGCCAGCAGCCAAGCTCATGAGCAGTTCTTC.

Sample share makes this clonotype medium-sized. The V gene is TRBV19, the J gene TRBJ2-5; 9 nucleotides match TRBD2. The CDR3 runs 15 residues. Per germline, CDR1 LNHDA and CDR2 SQIVND (reference sequence). Trimming cost V 5 bases and J 1 base; bases outside gene matches: 5. CDR3 nucleotides: TGTGCCAGTAGTTCTCGGACTAGCGTCCAAGAGACCCAGTACTTC. Amino acid sequence: CASSSRTSVQETQYF.

Concerning this clonotype itself: This may be a read error, as it is one base from a much larger clone. The rearrangement uses TRBV18 and TRBJ2-2; D is possibly TRBD1 (6 bases). This CDR3 is 16 amino acids long. Germline V gene lookup returns CDR1 KGHSH and CDR2 LQKENI. Trimming removed 3 bases from V and 1 base from J, with 12 bases in between. CDR3 bases: TGTGCCAGCTCACCGTTCCCAGGGGTGAACACCGGGGAGCTGTTTTTT. Its translation: CASSPFPGVNTGELFF.

In its sample, this clonotype was seen a few times. This rearrangement joins TRBV10-1 to TRBJ2-7; 10 positions match TRBD2. V shed 6 bases and J 0 bases; nucleotides not matched to a gene: 14. CDR3 size: 18 residues. In germline, CDR1 is WNHNN, CDR2 SYGVQD (reference sequence). The CDR3 reads CASSPGLLLAGISYEQYF. The DNA of the CDR3 is TGCGCCAGCAGCCCAGGTCTGTTACTAGCGGGGATCTCCTACGAGCAGTACTTC.

The chain links TRBV3-1 to TRBJ2-1; perhaps D is TRBD1 or TRBD2 (5 bases each). Germline CDR1 and CDR2: LGHDT and YNNKEL (reference sequence). CDR3 size: 14 residues. V lost 5 bases and J 5 bases, leaving 13 bases between the germline ends. For the CDR3, the DNA is TGTGCCAGCAGCGAACCGGGACGAAACAATGAGCAGTTCTTC. Its protein is CASSEPGRNNEQFF.

By share of the sample, this clonotype is large. The chain couples TRBV7-9 to TRBJ2-2; 11 bases fit TRBD1. This CDR3 contains 15 residues. Trimming removed 4 bases from V and 5 bases from J; junction bases left unmatched: 3. Germline V CDR1 and CDR2: SEHNR, FQNEAQ (reference sequence). CDR3 amino acids: CASSWRDRGTGELFF. CDR3 coding DNA: TGTGCCAGCAGCTGGCGGGACAGGGGGACCGGGGAGCTGTTTTTT.

The V call is TRBV11-2, the J call TRBJ2-7; TRBD1 matches 8 bases. Looked up from germline, CDR1 is SGHAT and CDR2 is FQNNGV. V dropped 7 bases and J dropped 0; count of bases not matched to a gene: 5. The CDR3 is 14 amino acids. CDR3: CASIGQGRSYEQYF. CDR3 coding DNA: TGTGCCAGCATTGGACAGGGACGCTCCTACGAGCAGTACTTC.

CDR3 sequence: CASTGLAGGPTQYF. The CDR3 nucleotides read TGTGCCAGCACCGGACTAGCGGGAGGGCCGACGCAGTATTTT. The rearrangement links TRBV2 to TRBJ2-3; 15 nucleotides align to TRBD2. The germline CDR1 and CDR2 sequences are SNHLY and FYNNEI. There are 14 residues in the CDR3. J was trimmed by 9 bases and V by 7 bases; bases with no gene match: 5.

This clonotype is medium-sized by share. V gene TRBV11-1 combines with J gene TRBJ2-1, with D hard to call. The length of the CDR3 is 14 residues. The germline gives CDR1 SGHAT, CDR2 FQDESV (reference sequence). The V and J ends lost 6 bases and 2 bases respectively, with 11 bases between them. The DNA of the CDR3 is TGTGCCAGCAGGCTTAAGGGTCCCTACAATGAGCAGTTCTTC. Amino acids: CASRLKGPYNEQFF.

In its sample, this clonotype ranks as medium-sized (0.01 to 0.1%). J is TRBJ1-3 and V is TRBV6-1; D ambiguous. The CDR3 covers 15 residues. The germline gives CDR1 MNHNS, CDR2 SASEGT. Trimming took off 5 bases at V and 0 bases at J, with 11 bases between the two ends. The CDR3 reads CASSYSGYSGNTIYF. CDR3 in DNA: TGTGCCAGCAGTTATTCAGGATACTCTGGAAACACCATATATTTT.

This clonotype is labeled as medium-sized. The chain couples TRBV28 to TRBJ1-1, with D hard to call. This CDR3 contains 15 residues. Germline V gene lookup returns CDR1 MDHEN and CDR2 SYDVKM. The V gene lost 2 bases and the J gene lost 2 bases, with 12 bases spanning the gap. The CDR3 DNA reads as TGTGCCAGCAGTTTAGAGGCACTACCTAACACTGAAGCTTTCTTT. Translation gives CASSLEALPNTEAFF.